This TCR beta chain was obtained from a study of blood T cell repertoires in COVID-19 (dated by TCRdb to 2018 to 2021). Looking at the study overall: Collaborator samples came from the United States, Italy and Spain and covered acute and convalescent phases of COVID-19. The material from the prospective study consisted of cDNA or gDNA derived from T cells, B-cell-depleted T cells, or PBMCs. Deeply sampled blood TCRbeta repertoires from subjects exposed to, actively infected with, or recovered from COVID-19 were included in the dataset. The repertoires were released in a freely available public database intended as a resource for research on the immune response to SARS-CoV-2. Samples were obtained from the ongoing ImmuneRACE study (first 160 participants) and from 1,254 subjects provided by 6 global collaborators. The sample metadata nearly always contained a de-identified subject ID, COVID-19 status, age in years and sex. Where available, HLA class I and class II types were obtained from metadata supplied by the sample provider rather than from assay-based typing.

The collaborating institutions used their own protocols to collect whole blood in K2EDTA tubes. For TCRbeta analysis, collaborator samples were shipped as frozen whole blood, as isolated PBMCs, or as DNA extracted from either sample type. From the cysteine up to the phenylalanine, the CDR3 has a length of 15 residues. The sequence is cut down to CDR3 DNA, 45 bases in frame from base 1. The junction shows trimming of 6 bases on V and 6 bases on J, and the gene matches do not reach 7 bases of it. The germline V gene supplies CDR1 SGHVS and CDR2 FQNEAQ. TCRbeta CDR3 regions were amplified from genomic DNA by means of the immunoSEQ Assay, a bias-controlled multiplex PCR. The authors' pipeline ran thus. Nucleated cell counts per sample were estimated from amplification of reference gene primers within the assay. To quantify the absolute abundance of each unique TCRbeta CDR3 rearrangement, sequence reads were collapsed and filtered. For each sample, productive Simpson clonality was calculated as the square root of Simpson's diversity index over productive rearrangements. Not all clones reach the TCRdb copy of this immuneACCESS table, which keeps in-frame sequences only. Checked studies attribute under half of the gap to unresolved V genes and leave the rest unexplained. That table gives V, J and clone size, and the DNA gave D and trimming. The table for this sample lists under 110,000 clones; 91% of them were counted only once. The top ten clones comprise around 16% of the sample.

As to this clone: The clone's antigen remains unknown. Base qualities are not provided; no much larger clone lies one nucleotide away.

The full study reports these points: The amount of clinical and demographic metadata varied by source and participant and was provided uncurated.

Sequenced: peripheral blood. This clonotype was sampled from a man between 45 and 60 years old with acute or convalescent COVID-19. Rearrangement joined TRBV7-8 to TRBJ2-1; 11 nucleotides in the junction match TRBD2. The nucleotide sequence is TGTGCCAGCAGTTATAGCGGGGGGGTCGGCAATGAGCAGTTCTTC. Translated, this is CASSYSGGVGNEQFF.